This T cell receptor (beta chain) was retrieved from a study of T-cell memory formation after mild COVID-19. TCRdb processed the 5' RACE reads anew with MiXCR; each CDR3 protein has one entry. The sample contains about 110,000 distinct CDR3 sequences, around 12% of which appear only once. The CDR3 contains 15 residues. The germline CDR1 and CDR2 sequences are SEHNR and FQNEAQ (reference sequence). Trimming removed 5 bases at V and 2 bases at J, with 16 bases between. The sequence derives from an adult woman who had mild COVID-19 (a few samples of this study predate the infection). Cell type and time point are not known. The sample consisted of PBMCs or a T cell subset sorted from them (not recorded which). The chain combines TRBV7-9 with TRBJ2-7, with a tentative D call TRBD1 (6 bases). DNA of the CDR3: TGTGCCAGCAGCCGAACGGACAGCCTGCCCTACGAGCAGTACTTC. Protein: CASSRTDSLPYEQYF.